The present TCR beta chain was sequenced within a study of CD8+CD57+ T cells in acquired aplastic anemia. Study-level information: Average DNA yield from sorted CD4+ and CD8+ cells was roughly 3.1 ug.

The sample holds many counts of this clonotype. No antigen is known for it. Profiles of TCR beta VDJ and CDR3 were generated from a genomic DNA template. TCRdb reanalysed the reads using MiXCR and keeps one entry per CDR3 protein. The sample shows under 200,000 distinct CDR3 sequences, approximately 40% of them seen only once. The study's findings and limits: The study identified roughly 31 CD8+ CDR3 sequences shared by patients and controls. CD8+ Simpson's diversity did not differ significantly between patients and controls.

This sequence originates from a human donor in good health. Sequenced input: sorted CD4+, CD8+, or CD8+CD57+ T cells (not recorded which) from PBMCs.

The CDR3 region is CASSKDGGFSTDTQYF. The CDR3, as DNA: TGTGCCAGCAGCAAGGACGGGGGCTTTAGCACAGATACGCAGTATTTT. This chain links TRBV9 with TRBJ2-3; the D gene could be TRBD1 or TRBD2 (6 bases each). The CDR3 covers 16 residues. The V gene's germline CDR1 is SGDLS and CDR2 YYNGEE. The ends were cut back, 4 bases at V and 0 bases at J, with 15 bases in the middle.